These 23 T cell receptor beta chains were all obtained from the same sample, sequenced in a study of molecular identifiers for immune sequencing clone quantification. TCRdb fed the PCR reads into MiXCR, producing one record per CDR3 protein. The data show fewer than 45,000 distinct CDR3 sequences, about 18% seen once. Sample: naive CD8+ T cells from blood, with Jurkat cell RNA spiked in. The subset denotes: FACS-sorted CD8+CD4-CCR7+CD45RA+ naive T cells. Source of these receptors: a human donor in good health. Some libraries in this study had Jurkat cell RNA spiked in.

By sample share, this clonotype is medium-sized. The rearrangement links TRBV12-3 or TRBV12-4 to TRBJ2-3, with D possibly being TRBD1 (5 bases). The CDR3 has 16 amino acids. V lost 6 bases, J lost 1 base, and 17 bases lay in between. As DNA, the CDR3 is TGTGCCAGCAGGGATAGCCTGGACACCGGCACAGATACGCAGTATTTT. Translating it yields CASRDSLDTGTDTQYF.

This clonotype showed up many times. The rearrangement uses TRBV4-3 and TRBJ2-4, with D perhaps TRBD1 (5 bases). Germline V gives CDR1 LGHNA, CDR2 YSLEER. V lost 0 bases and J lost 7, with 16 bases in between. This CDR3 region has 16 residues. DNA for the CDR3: TGCGCCAGCAGCCAAGATATGATTGGGGCGTTTAACATTCAGTACTTC. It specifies CASSQDMIGAFNIQYF.

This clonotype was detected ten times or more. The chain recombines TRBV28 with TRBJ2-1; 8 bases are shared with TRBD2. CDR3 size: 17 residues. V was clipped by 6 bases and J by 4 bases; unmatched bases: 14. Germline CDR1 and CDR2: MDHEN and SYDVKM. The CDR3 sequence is CASSINLLAAPYNEQFF. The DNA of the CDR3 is TGTGCCAGCAGCATCAACCTACTAGCGGCCCCTTACAATGAGCAGTTCTTC.

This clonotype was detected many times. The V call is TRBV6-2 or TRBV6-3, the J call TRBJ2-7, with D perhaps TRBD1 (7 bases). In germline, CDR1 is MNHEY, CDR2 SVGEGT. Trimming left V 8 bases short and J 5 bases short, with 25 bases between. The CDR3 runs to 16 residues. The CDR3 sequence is CASVARTGGQFDEQYF. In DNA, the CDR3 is TGTGCCAGCGTGGCCCGAACCGGGGGACAGTTCGACGAGCAGTACTTC.

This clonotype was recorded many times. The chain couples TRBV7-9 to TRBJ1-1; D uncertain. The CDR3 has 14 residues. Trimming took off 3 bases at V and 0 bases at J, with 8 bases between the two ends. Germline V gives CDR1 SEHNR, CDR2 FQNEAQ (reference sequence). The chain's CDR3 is CASSFVFLNTEAFF. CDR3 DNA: TGTGCCAGCAGCTTCGTCTTTTTGAACACTGAAGCTTTCTTT.

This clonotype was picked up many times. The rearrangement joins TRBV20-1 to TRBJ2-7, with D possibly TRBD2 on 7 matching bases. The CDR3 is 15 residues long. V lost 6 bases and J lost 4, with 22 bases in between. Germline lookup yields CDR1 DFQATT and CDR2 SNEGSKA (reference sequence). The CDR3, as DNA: TGCAGTGCCAGAAGCGGGACACGGGGAGGATACGAGCAGTACTTC. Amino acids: CSARSGTRGGYEQYF.

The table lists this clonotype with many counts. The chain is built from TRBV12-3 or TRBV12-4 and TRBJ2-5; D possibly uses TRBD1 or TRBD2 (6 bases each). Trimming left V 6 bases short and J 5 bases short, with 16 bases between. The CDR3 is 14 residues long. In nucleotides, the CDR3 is TGTGCCAGCAGCCCGACTGGGGGGCTTGAGACCCAGTACTTC. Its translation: CASSPTGGLETQYF.

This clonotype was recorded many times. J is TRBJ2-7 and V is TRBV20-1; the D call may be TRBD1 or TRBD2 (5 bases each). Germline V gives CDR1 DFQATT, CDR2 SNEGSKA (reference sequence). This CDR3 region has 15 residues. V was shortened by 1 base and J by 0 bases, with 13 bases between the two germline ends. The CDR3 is CSARARDRSSYEQYF. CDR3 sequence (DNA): TGCAGTGCTAGAGCTCGGGACCGAAGCTCCTACGAGCAGTACTTC.

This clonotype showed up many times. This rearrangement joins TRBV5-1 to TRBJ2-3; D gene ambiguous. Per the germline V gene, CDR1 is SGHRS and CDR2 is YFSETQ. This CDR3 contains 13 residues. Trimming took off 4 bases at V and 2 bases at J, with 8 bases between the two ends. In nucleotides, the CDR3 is TGCGCCAGCAGCCTAGACAACACAGATACGCAGTATTTT. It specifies CASSLDNTDTQYF.

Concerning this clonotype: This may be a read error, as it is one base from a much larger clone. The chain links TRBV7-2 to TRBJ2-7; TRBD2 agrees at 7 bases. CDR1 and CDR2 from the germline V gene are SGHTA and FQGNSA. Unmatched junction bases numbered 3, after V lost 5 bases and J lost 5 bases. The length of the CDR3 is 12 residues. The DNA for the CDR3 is TGTGCCAGCAGCCGGACTAGTAACGAGCAGTACTTC. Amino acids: CASSRTSNEQYF.

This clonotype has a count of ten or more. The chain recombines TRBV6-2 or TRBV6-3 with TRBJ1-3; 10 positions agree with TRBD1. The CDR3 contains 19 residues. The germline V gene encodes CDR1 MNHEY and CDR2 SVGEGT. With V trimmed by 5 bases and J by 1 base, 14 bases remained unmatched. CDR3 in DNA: TGTGCCAGCAGTCCTACGGTGACGGGACAGGGGCCATCTGGAAACACCATATATTTT. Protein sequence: CASSPTVTGQGPSGNTIYF.

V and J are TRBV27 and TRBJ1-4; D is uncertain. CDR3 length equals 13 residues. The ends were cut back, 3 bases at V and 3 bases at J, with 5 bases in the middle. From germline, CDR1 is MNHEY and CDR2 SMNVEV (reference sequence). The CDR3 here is CASSFQANEKLFF. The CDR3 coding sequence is TGTGCCAGCAGTTTCCAGGCTAATGAAAAACTGTTTTTT.

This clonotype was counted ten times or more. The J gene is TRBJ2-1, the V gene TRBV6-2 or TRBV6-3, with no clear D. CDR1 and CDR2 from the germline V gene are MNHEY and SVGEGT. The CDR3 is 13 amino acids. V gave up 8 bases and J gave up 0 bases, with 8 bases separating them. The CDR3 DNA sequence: TGTGCCAGCTTAGGAGTCTCCTACAATGAGCAGTTCTTC. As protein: CASLGVSYNEQFF.

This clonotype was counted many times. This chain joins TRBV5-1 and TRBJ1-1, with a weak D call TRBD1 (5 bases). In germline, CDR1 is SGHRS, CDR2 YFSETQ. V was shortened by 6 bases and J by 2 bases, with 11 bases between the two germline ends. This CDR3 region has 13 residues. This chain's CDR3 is CASNGAVNTEAFF. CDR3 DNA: TGCGCCAGCAATGGGGCTGTCAACACTGAAGCTTTCTTT.

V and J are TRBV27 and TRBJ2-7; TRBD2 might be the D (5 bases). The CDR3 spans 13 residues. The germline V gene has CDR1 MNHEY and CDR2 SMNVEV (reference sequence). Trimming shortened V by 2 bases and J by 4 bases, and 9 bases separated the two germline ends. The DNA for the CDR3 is TGTGCCAGCAGTTTAAGTCTAGCTTACGAGCAGTACTTC. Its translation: CASSLSLAYEQYF.

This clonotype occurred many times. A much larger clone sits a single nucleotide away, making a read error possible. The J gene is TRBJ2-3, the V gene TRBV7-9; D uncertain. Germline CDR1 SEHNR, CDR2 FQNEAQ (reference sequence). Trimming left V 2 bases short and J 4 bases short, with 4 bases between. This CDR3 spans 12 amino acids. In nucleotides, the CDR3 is TGTGCCAGCAGCTTATTCTCAGATACGCAGTATTTT. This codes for CASSLFSDTQYF.

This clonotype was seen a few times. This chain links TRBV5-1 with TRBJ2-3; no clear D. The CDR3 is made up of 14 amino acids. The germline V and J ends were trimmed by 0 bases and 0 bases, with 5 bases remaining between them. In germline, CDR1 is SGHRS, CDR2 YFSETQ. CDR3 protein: CASSLGYSTDTQYF. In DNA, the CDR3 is TGCGCCAGCAGCTTGGGTTACAGCACAGATACGCAGTATTTT.

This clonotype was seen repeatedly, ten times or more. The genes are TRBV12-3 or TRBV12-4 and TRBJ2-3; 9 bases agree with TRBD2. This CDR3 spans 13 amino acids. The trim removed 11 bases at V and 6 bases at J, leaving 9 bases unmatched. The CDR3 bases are TGTGCCTCACAAGCGGGGGGCGAGGATACGCAGTATTTT. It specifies CASQAGGEDTQYF.

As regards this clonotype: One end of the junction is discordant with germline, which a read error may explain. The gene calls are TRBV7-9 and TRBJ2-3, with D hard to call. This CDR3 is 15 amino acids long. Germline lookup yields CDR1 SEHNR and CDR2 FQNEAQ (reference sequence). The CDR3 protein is CARSLAFGNTDTQYF. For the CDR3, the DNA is TGTGCCAGGAGCTTAGCTTTTGGAAACACAGATACTCAGTATTTT.

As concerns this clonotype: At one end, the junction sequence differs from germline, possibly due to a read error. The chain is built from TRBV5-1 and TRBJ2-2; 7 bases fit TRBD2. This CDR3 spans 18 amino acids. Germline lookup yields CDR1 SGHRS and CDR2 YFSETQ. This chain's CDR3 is CAGSPLTLRGTNTGELFF. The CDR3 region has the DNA TGCGCCGGCAGCCCTCTTACTCTGCGGGGGACGAACACCGGGGAGCTGTTTTTT.

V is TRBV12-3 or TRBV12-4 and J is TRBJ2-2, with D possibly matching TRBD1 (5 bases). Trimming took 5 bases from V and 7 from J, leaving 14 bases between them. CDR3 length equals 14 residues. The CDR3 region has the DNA TGTGCCAGCAGTGAAATAGCAGGGATCGGGGAGCTGTTTTTT. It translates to CASSEIAGIGELFF.

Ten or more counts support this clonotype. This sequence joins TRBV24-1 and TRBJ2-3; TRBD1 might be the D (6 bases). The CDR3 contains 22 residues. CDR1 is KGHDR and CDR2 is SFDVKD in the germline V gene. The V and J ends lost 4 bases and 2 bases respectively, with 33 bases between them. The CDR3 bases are TGTGCCACCAGTGAATTAAACCACCTCCCCAGGGGAACACAGACCCACACAGATACGCAGTATTTT. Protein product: CATSELNHLPRGTQTHTDTQYF.

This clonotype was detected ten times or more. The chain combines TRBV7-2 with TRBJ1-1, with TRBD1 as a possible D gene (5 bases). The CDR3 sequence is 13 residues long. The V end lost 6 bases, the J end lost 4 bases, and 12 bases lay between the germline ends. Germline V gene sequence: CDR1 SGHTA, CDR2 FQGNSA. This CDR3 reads CASRLGGGTEAFF. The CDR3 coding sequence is TGTGCCAGCAGACTCGGTGGGGGCACTGAAGCTTTCTTT.